This TCR beta chain was obtained from a study of blood T cells in healthy people across ages. Study-wide results and caveats: Across the age range, TCR beta diversity per million T cells fell in a roughly linear way.

Healthy Caucasian individuals from Russia aged about 6 to 90 served as donors. The draw of peripheral blood yielded roughly 10 milliliters from each donor. There were at least 5 micrograms of total RNA extracted from every sample. Using a J-beta primer mix together with a sample-barcoded 5' primer, a second PCR was run for roughly 7 to 12 cycles. Each CDR3 protein is one row after TCRdb ran MiXCR on the 5' RACE reads. Of some 1.8 million distinct CDR3 sequences listed, 39% are singletons. About this clonotype itself: What it binds is unknown.

The ends lost 4 bases at V and 5 bases at J; junction bases unmatched: 11. The CDR3 length is 16 residues. From germline, CDR1 is SGHNT and CDR2 YYREEE (reference sequence). Specimen: blood. The gene calls are TRBV5-4 and TRBJ1-1; 10 positions match TRBD1. This clonotype was sampled from a human donor in good health. The CDR3 DNA is TGTGCCAGCAGCACCGGGACAGGGGCCTATCGTACTGAAGCTTTCTTT. Protein product: CASSTGTGAYRTEAFF. Supplemented by reference TRBV5-4 and TRBJ1-1, the full variable domain reads ETGVTQSPTHLIKTRGQQVTLRCSSQSGHNTVSWYQQALGQGPQFIFQYYREEENGRGNFPPRFSGLQFPNYSSELNVNALELDDSALYLCASSTGTGAYRTEAFFGQGTRLTVV.